A single sample is the source of the 21 T cell receptor beta chains below, sequenced in a study of cytomegalovirus exposure and HLA in healthy donors. PCR used 60 Vbeta primers and 13 Jbeta primers. The protocol was immunoSEQ multiplex PCR, while the TCRdb copy is restricted to in-frame clones and leaves out a portion. The sample shows about 130,000 clones, less than 80% of them seen only once. Sequencing used PBMCs. The receptors were gathered from a man aged 25-45 years in good health and CMV-seronegative.

This clone was detected once. The chain couples TRBV6-6 to TRBJ1-2; the match to TRBD1 covers 7 bases. CDR1 and CDR2 from the germline V gene are MNHNY and SVGAGI (reference sequence). The CDR3 is 15 residues long. V dropped 2 bases and J dropped 5; count of bases not matched to a gene: 8. Written as DNA, the CDR3 is TGTGCCAGCAGTTACGACCCGGGACAGAAATATGGCTACACCTTC. This sequence encodes CASSYDPGQKYGYTF.

The V call is TRBV4-1, the J call TRBJ1-1; D unclear. V was shortened by 4 bases and J by 7 bases, with 16 bases between the two germline ends. In germline, CDR1 is MGHRA, CDR2 YSYEKL. CDR3 size: 14 residues. CDR3 in DNA: TGCGCCAGCAGCCCAAGGCCGGGTTTCAGTGAAGCTTTCTTT. This gives the protein CASSPRPGFSEAFF.

The chain recombines TRBV5-1 with TRBJ1-5; TRBD1 matches 7 bases. CDR3 length: 16 residues. Germline loops: CDR1 SGHRS, CDR2 YFSETQ. V lost 1 base, J lost 6 bases, and 10 bases stayed unmatched. DNA for the CDR3: TGCGCCAGCAGCTTGTCCCCGACAGGGTCCGGTCAGCCCCAGCATTTT. This sequence encodes CASSLSPTGSGQPQHF.

The chain has TRBV19 and TRBJ1-1; tentatively, D is TRBD1 (6 bases). The CDR3 runs to 13 residues. Germline V gives CDR1 LNHDA, CDR2 SQIVND (reference sequence). V lost 6 bases, J lost 0 bases, and 8 bases lay in between. CDR3 amino acids: CASSRGVNTEAFF. DNA of the CDR3: TGTGCCAGTAGCAGGGGTGTGAACACTGAAGCTTTCTTT.

The gene calls are TRBV7-9 and TRBJ2-5; D gene uncertain. The CDR3 runs 13 residues. With 1 base removed from V and 4 bases from J, the gap between germline ends came to 7 bases. The germline gives CDR1 SEHNR, CDR2 FQNEAQ (reference sequence). CDR3 region: CASSLVSGETQYF. The CDR3 region has the DNA TGTGCCAGCAGCTTAGTATCGGGAGAGACCCAGTACTTC.

This chain joins TRBV5-5 and TRBJ2-1, with TRBD2 matching over 7 bases. The CDR3 sequence is 15 residues long. Trimming at V came to 5 bases and at J to 8 bases, leaving 13 bases not matched to a gene. CDR1 SGHKS and CDR2 YYEKEE come from the germline V gene (reference sequence). The CDR3 region has the DNA TGTGCCAGCAGTCCATGGGGGGGGTATATAGATGAGCAGTTCTTC. Translating it yields CASSPWGGYIDEQFF.

In this sample, this clone turned up once. Other DNA sequences within the sample encode an identical CDR3. The chain links TRBV19 to TRBJ2-3; 10 bases are shared with TRBD2. Trimming cost V 3 bases and J 2 bases; bases outside gene matches: 2. The CDR3 runs 15 residues. The germline V gene has CDR1 LNHDA and CDR2 SQIVND (reference sequence). CDR3 sequence reads: CASSILAGVTDTQYF. The DNA for the CDR3 is TGTGCCAGTAGTATTCTAGCGGGGGTCACAGATACGCAGTATTTT.

The chain is built from TRBV10-2 and TRBJ1-2; D is unresolved. The CDR3 spans 14 residues. Germline assignment: CDR1 WSHSY and CDR2 SAAADI. V gave up 3 bases and J gave up 7 bases, with 15 bases separating them. The CDR3 sequence: CASSDSSRRSGYTF. The CDR3 nucleotides are TGCGCCAGCAGTGACAGCAGTAGGAGATCTGGCTACACCTTC.

The chain's CDR3 is CASSFGGARDTQYF. The CDR3 DNA reads as TGCGCCAGCAGCTTCGGGGGGGCGCGGGATACGCAGTATTTT. The chain recombines TRBV4-1 with TRBJ2-3; 8 bases are shared with TRBD2. With 5 bases clipped from V and 6 bases from J, the junction kept 7 bases outside the gene matches. Germline CDR1 reads MGHRA; CDR2 reads YSYEKL. The CDR3 spans 14 residues.

This clone was detected only a few times. J is TRBJ1-2 and V is TRBV29-1; no reliable D call. The CDR3 extends over 12 amino acids. Germline V gene lookup returns CDR1 SQVTM and CDR2 ANQGSEA. V lost 5 bases, J lost 3 bases, and 10 bases lay in between. The CDR3 loop reads CSVPTGYYGYTF. In DNA, the CDR3 is TGCAGCGTTCCGACGGGATACTATGGCTACACCTTC. Together with reference TRBV29-1 and TRBJ1-2, the CDR3 gives the full variable domain: SAVISQKPSRDICQRGTSLTIQCQVDSQVTMMFWYRQQPGQSLTLIATANQGSEATYESGFVIDKFPISRPNLTFSTLTVSNMSPEDSSIYLCSVPTGYYGYTFGSGTRLTVV.

The V and J genes are TRBV14 and TRBJ1-1; a weak D match, TRBD1 (6 bases). CDR3 length: 14 residues. Germline CDR1 and CDR2: SGHDN and FVKESK. V lost 1 base and J 5 bases, leaving 11 bases between the germline ends. The CDR3 DNA reads as TGTGCCAGCAGCCAAGGGACAGTGTATACTGAAGCTTTCTTT. Its protein is CASSQGTVYTEAFF. Full variable domain (outside the CDR3, taken from reference TRBV14 and TRBJ1-1): EAGVTQFPSHSVIEKGQTVTLRCDPISGHDNLYWYRRVMGKEIKFLLHFVKESKQDESGMPNNRFLAERTGGTYSTLKVQPAELEDSGVYFCASSQGTVYTEAFFGQGTRLTVV.

This rearrangement joins TRBV11-3 to TRBJ1-1, with 8 bases aligning to TRBD1. V shed 5 bases and J 0 bases; nucleotides not matched to a gene: 14. Germline V gene lookup returns CDR1 SGHNT and CDR2 YENEEA. The CDR3 sequence is 18 residues long. CDR3 coding DNA: TGTGCCAGCAGCAACCGAATCGGGACAGGTGTTATGAACACTGAAGCTTTCTTT. This sequence encodes CASSNRIGTGVMNTEAFF. Together with reference TRBV11-3 and TRBJ1-1, the CDR3 gives the full variable domain: EAGVVQSPRYKIIEKKQPVAFWCNPISGHNTLYWYLQNLGQGPELLIRYENEEAVDDSQLPKDRFSAERLKGVDSTLKIQPAELGDSAVYLCASSNRIGTGVMNTEAFFGQGTRLTVV.

The chain has TRBV19 and TRBJ1-4; TRBD1 matches at 8 bases. Germline V gene data show CDR1 as LNHDA and CDR2 as SQIVND (reference sequence). The CDR3 covers 14 residues. Trimming removed 6 bases from V and 3 bases from J; junction bases left unmatched: 3. CDR3 DNA sequence: TGTGCCAGTAGGCCGACAGGGGCTAATGAAAAACTGTTTTTT. Protein sequence: CASRPTGANEKLFF. The full variable domain, completed using reference TRBV19 and TRBJ1-4, is DGGITQSPKYLFRKEGQNVTLSCEQNLNHDAMYWYRQDPGQGLRLIYYSQIVNDFQKGDIAEGYSVSREKKESFPLTVTSAQKNPTAFYLCASRPTGANEKLFFGSGTQLSVL.

This clone was recorded once. The junction departs from germline at one end; a sequencing error may be responsible. The chain links TRBV7-9 to TRBJ2-3; TRBD1 matches 9 bases. Germline lookup yields CDR1 SEHNR and CDR2 FQNEAQ (reference sequence). The CDR3 runs to 17 residues. The CDR3 DNA is TGTTCCAGCAGCTTAGAAGGACTCGGACAGGGGAGAGATACGCAGTATTTT. Its protein is CSSSLEGLGQGRDTQYF. Complete variable domain (other parts from reference TRBV7-9 and TRBJ2-3): DTGVSQNPRHKITKRGQNVTFRCDPISEHNRLYWYRQTLGQGPEFLTYFQNEAQLEKSRLLSDRFSAERPKGSFSTLEIQRTEQGDSAMYLCSSSLEGLGQGRDTQYFGPGTRLTVL.

This clone was detected once. J is TRBJ2-7 and V is TRBV15, with 9 bases matching TRBD1. The CDR3 length is 16 residues. Germline V gene sequence: CDR1 LNHNV, CDR2 YYDKDF (reference sequence). The J segment lost 1 base and the V segment lost 1 base, leaving 5 bases of the junction unmatched. CDR3 in DNA: TGTGCCACCAGCAGAGGAGGGACAGGGCGATCCTACGAGCAGTACTTC. Translated, it gives CATSRGGTGRSYEQYF.

The V gene is TRBV6-1, the J gene TRBJ1-2; possible D gene TRBD1, 6 bases. CDR3 length: 14 amino acids. With 5 bases removed from V and 5 bases from J, the gap between germline ends came to 15 bases. Per the germline V gene, CDR1 is MNHNS and CDR2 is SASEGT. The CDR3 loop reads CASSLSDRNYGYTF. The CDR3 DNA is TGTGCCAGCAGTCTCTCGGACAGAAATTATGGCTACACCTTC.

The chain carries TRBV5-1 and TRBJ1-1, with a weak D call TRBD1 (5 bases). The V gene's germline CDR1 is SGHRS and CDR2 YFSETQ. Trimming pared 0 bases from V and 4 bases from J, leaving 10 bases between. CDR3 size: 14 residues. As DNA, the CDR3 is TGCGCCAGCAGCTTGGAAGGGGATCGCACTGAAGCTTTCTTT. It yields the protein CASSLEGDRTEAFF. Full variable domain (rest looked up from reference TRBV5-1 and TRBJ1-1): KAGVTQTPRYLIKTRGQQVTLSCSPISGHRSVSWYQQTPGQGLQFLFEYFSETQRNKGNFPGRFSGRQFSNSRSEMNVSTLELGDSALYLCASSLEGDRTEAFFGQGTRLTVV.

V and J are TRBV14 and TRBJ2-7; no definite D call. The ends were cut back, 1 base at V and 6 bases at J, with 10 bases in the middle. Germline V gene sequence: CDR1 SGHDN, CDR2 FVKESK. The CDR3 runs to 13 residues. The CDR3 loop reads CASSQGQQSEQYF. The CDR3 nucleotides are TGTGCCAGCAGCCAAGGTCAACAGAGCGAGCAGTACTTC.

V and J are TRBV11-2 and TRBJ2-7; 9 nucleotides align to TRBD1. From germline, CDR1 is SGHAT and CDR2 FQNNGV. The V segment lost 3 bases and the J segment 2 bases; nucleotides outside the gene matches: 5. CDR3 length: 15 amino acids. As DNA, the CDR3 is TGTGCCAGCAGCTTTACAGGGGGCGCCGCCTACGAGCAGTACTTC. It translates to CASSFTGGAAYEQYF.

Note on this clone: The junction shows a germline mismatch at one end, possibly a read error. The rearrangement links TRBV2 to TRBJ2-7, with D tentatively TRBD2 (6 bases). The germline CDR1 and CDR2 sequences are SNHLY and FYNNEI. CDR3 length: 15 residues. The CDR3 reads CASSPRFTSSHEQYF. CDR3 sequence (DNA): TGTGCCAGCAGCCCCCGGTTTACTAGCTCCCACGAGCAGTACTTC.

The V and J genes are TRBV7-8 and TRBJ2-5, with TRBD2 matching over 7 bases. Per germline, CDR1 SGHVS and CDR2 FQNEAQ. J gave up 7 bases and V 1 base, and 6 bases lay outside the gene matches. The length of the CDR3 is 14 residues. The CDR3 coding sequence is TGTGCCAGCAGCTTAGAAGCGGGAAAGGGGACCCAGTACTTC. Its protein product is CASSLEAGKGTQYF.